This TCR beta chain was captured in a study of cytomegalovirus exposure and HLA in healthy donors. General study findings and limits: There was a cluster of highly shared sequence variants that was likely a sequencing artifact.

As for this clone: Its matching antigen is unknown.

It was with 60 Vbeta and 13 Jbeta primers that the PCR ran. Using immunoSEQ multiplex PCR, the repertoire was profiled, and TCRdb retains in-frame clones only, with some absent. The data hold 300,000 or so clones, with about four fifths observed a single time. There were likely unrecorded immune exposures, though donors were nominally healthy when sampled. CDR3 size: 19 residues. Germline-derived CDR1 and CDR2 are LGHNA and YNFKEQ. J lost 2 bases, V lost 4 bases, and 9 bases had no gene match. The receptor was derived from a woman aged 40 to 55 in good health and CMV-seropositive. The chain combines TRBV4-2 with TRBJ2-1, with 15 bases identical to TRBD2. The sample consisted of PBMCs. This CDR3 is CASSPHRTSGRGTYNEQFF. The CDR3 nucleotides are TGTGCCAGCAGCCCCCACAGGACTAGCGGGAGGGGGACCTACAATGAGCAGTTCTTC.